Listed here are 5 T cell receptor beta chains from one sample, sequenced in a study of blood T cell repertoires in COVID-19. The table came from immunoSEQ multiplex PCR; TCRdb's copy has only in-frame clones and leaves some out. The repertoire holds approximately 240,000 clones, with approximately 79% as singletons. The sequencing sample was made of peripheral blood. Receptors originate from a woman aged 35 to 49 with active or convalescent COVID-19.

V gene TRBV7-9 combines with J gene TRBJ2-3; the D gene is possibly TRBD1 (5 bases). Germline assignment: CDR1 SEHNR and CDR2 FQNEAQ (reference sequence). This CDR3 is 15 amino acids long. V shed 1 base and J shed 0 bases, with 8 bases lying between them. The CDR3 DNA reads as TGTGCCAGCAGCTTAGAAGGGGTGAGCACAGATACGCAGTATTTT. It is translated as CASSLEGVSTDTQYF.

This clone was detected a few times. CDR3 sequence reads: CASSFGGEPGELFF. The DNA of the CDR3 is TGTGCCAGCAGCTTTGGGGGGGAACCCGGGGAGCTGTTTTTT. The J gene is TRBJ2-2, the V gene TRBV11-3; 7 bases line up with TRBD2. Germline CDR1 and CDR2: SGHNT and YENEEA. The V and J ends lost 3 bases and 6 bases, in that order; junction bases with no gene match: 4. This CDR3 contains 14 residues.

This clone was found many times. The chain employs TRBV6-5 and TRBJ2-1; 9 bases align to TRBD1. CDR3 length equals 10 residues. The junction had 5 bases not matched to a gene; V was cut back by 9 bases and J by 14 bases. CDR1 MNHEY and CDR2 SVGAGI come from the germline V gene. In DNA, the CDR3 is TGTGCCAGTTTTCGGGACAGGGAGTTCTTC. Its protein product is CASFRDREFF.

This clone was seen once. The chain recombines TRBV28 with TRBJ1-2; D is possibly TRBD1 (5 bases). The CDR3 has 12 amino acids. The ends were cut back, 7 bases at V and 4 bases at J, with 10 bases in the middle. Germline assignment: CDR1 MDHEN and CDR2 SYDVKM. The CDR3 region has the DNA TGTGCCAGCAAGCGGGGCCCCTATGGCTACACCTTC. Translation: CASKRGPYGYTF.

This chain links TRBV11-2 with TRBJ1-1, with 8 bases aligning to TRBD1. The germline gives CDR1 SGHAT, CDR2 FQNNGV. V shed 5 bases and J 7 bases; nucleotides not matched to a gene: 9. The CDR3 totals 14 residues. CDR3 in amino acids: CASSPGTGANEAFF. In DNA form, the CDR3 reads TGTGCCAGCAGCCCCGGGACAGGAGCCAATGAAGCTTTCTTT.